One sample yielded the 7 T cell receptor beta chains listed below, sequenced in a study of cytomegalovirus exposure and HLA in healthy donors. Both 60 Vbeta primers and 13 Jbeta primers went into the PCR. Libraries were prepared by immunoSEQ multiplex PCR; TCRdb keeps only in-frame clonotypes and omits some of them. The sample consists of approximately 86,000 clones, just over 70% of them appearing once. The sequencing sample was made of PBMCs. These receptors came from a man between 60 and 75 years old in good health and CMV-seronegative.

This clone has just a few counts. CDR3 residues: CASSFTRGTTNEKLFF. DNA for the CDR3: TGTGCCAGCAGTTTTACAAGGGGAACGACTAATGAAAAACTGTTTTTT. The chain has TRBV27 and TRBJ1-4; tentative D call: TRBD1 (5 bases). The germline CDR1 and CDR2 sequences are MNHEY and SMNVEV (reference sequence). Trimming left V 3 bases short and J 2 bases short, with 13 bases between. This CDR3 has 16 residues.

The chain has TRBV28 and TRBJ2-7; TRBD1 matches at 7 bases. Germline assignment: CDR1 MDHEN and CDR2 SYDVKM. The CDR3 runs 13 residues. The V gene end was trimmed by 6 bases and the J gene end by 2 bases; junction bases not matched to a gene: 4. Written as DNA, the CDR3 is TGTGCCAGCAGCCGGACAGGAACCTACGAGCAGTACTTC. Protein: CASSRTGTYEQYF.

The chain combines TRBV7-2 with TRBJ1-5; TRBD1 matches 10 bases. This CDR3 is 13 amino acids long. Looked up from germline, CDR1 is SGHTA and CDR2 is FQGNSA. The junction had 1 base not matched to a gene; V was cut back by 6 bases and J by 5 bases. This chain's CDR3 is CASRGQGDQPQHF. The DNA for the CDR3 is TGTGCCAGCAGAGGACAGGGGGATCAGCCCCAGCATTTT.

The rearrangement joins TRBV7-2 to TRBJ2-3, with a weak D call TRBD2 (7 bases). Germline V CDR1 and CDR2: SGHTA, FQGNSA. The CDR3 runs to 15 residues. Trimming stripped 2 bases from V and 4 bases from J, with 13 bases between. The CDR3 bases are TGTGCCAGCAGCTTATTGGGGGGGCCGGCAGATACGCAGTATTTT. Protein sequence: CASSLLGGPADTQYF.

With respect to this clone: The same CDR3 arises from other DNA sequences in this sample as well. This chain joins TRBV5-1 and TRBJ2-7; 7 bases match TRBD2. Per the germline V gene, CDR1 is SGHRS and CDR2 is YFSETQ. V lost 4 bases to trimming and J lost 2 bases; unmatched junction nucleotides: 6. The CDR3 runs 14 residues. The CDR3 spells CASSLSGGAYEQYF. CDR3 in DNA: TGCGCCAGCAGCCTTAGTGGGGGGGCCTACGAGCAGTACTTC.

This chain joins TRBV5-6 and TRBJ2-3, with TRBD1 matching over 8 bases. Trimming removed 3 bases from V and 2 bases from J; junction bases left unmatched: 11. This CDR3 comprises 17 residues. Germline V lookup: CDR1 SGHDT, CDR2 YYEEEE. The CDR3 is CASSWDGGQGNTDTQYF. The CDR3 DNA follows: TGTGCCAGCAGCTGGGACGGCGGACAGGGCAACACAGATACGCAGTATTTT.

This chain connects TRBV6-5 to TRBJ1-5; 10 nucleotides agree with TRBD1. Looked up from germline, CDR1 is MNHEY and CDR2 is SVGAGI. V was clipped by 5 bases and J by 6 bases; unmatched bases: 7. CDR3 length: 15 residues. DNA of the CDR3: TGTGCCAGCAGTCAGACAGGGGGCGATAGTCAGCCCCAGCATTTT. This gives the protein CASSQTGGDSQPQHF.